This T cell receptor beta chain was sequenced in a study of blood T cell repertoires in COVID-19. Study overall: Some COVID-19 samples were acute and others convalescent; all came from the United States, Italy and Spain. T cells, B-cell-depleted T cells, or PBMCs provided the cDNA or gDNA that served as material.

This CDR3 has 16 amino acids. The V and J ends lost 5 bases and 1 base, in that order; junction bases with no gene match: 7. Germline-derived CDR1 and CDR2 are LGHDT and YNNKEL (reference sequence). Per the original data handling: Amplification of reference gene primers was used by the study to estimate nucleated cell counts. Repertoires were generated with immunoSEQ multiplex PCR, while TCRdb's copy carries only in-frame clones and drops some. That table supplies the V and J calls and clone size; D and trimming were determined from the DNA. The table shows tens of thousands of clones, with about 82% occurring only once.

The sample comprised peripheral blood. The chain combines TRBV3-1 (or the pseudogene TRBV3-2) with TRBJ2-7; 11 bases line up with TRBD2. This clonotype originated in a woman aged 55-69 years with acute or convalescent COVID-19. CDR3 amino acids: CASSSPTSGKSYEQYF. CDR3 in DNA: TGTGCCAGCAGCTCTCCGACTAGCGGGAAGTCCTACGAGCAGTACTTC.